One TCR beta chain is described in this entry. Its antigen is undetermined. Sequencing was performed with immunoSEQ multiplex PCR; in TCRdb, only in-frame clones are kept and a portion is missing. The sample includes 150,000 to 200,000 clones, approximately 86% of them seen just once. This record comes from a study of T cell responses to AZD1222 COVID-19 vaccine. Whole-study context: It was second doses at about 4 or about 12 weeks that were pooled. Study results and limitations: Of spike-specific TCRs, nearly half reportedly target regions left unmutated in variants. Possibly, clonal diversity was underestimated; donors were largely white British and included more females.

The CDR3 is made up of 15 amino acids. V dropped 0 bases and J dropped 0 bases, with 8 bases sitting between them. Germline assignment: CDR1 LGHNA and CDR2 YNFKEQ. The sequence came from an adult in good health. The input for sequencing was peripheral blood, taken on day 0 of AZD1222 vaccination. The chain recombines TRBV4-2 with TRBJ1-1; D remains ambiguous. The CDR3 region has the DNA TGTGCCAGCAGCCAAGAGCCAGGAATGAACACTGAAGCTTTCTTT. Encoded protein: CASSQEPGMNTEAFF.